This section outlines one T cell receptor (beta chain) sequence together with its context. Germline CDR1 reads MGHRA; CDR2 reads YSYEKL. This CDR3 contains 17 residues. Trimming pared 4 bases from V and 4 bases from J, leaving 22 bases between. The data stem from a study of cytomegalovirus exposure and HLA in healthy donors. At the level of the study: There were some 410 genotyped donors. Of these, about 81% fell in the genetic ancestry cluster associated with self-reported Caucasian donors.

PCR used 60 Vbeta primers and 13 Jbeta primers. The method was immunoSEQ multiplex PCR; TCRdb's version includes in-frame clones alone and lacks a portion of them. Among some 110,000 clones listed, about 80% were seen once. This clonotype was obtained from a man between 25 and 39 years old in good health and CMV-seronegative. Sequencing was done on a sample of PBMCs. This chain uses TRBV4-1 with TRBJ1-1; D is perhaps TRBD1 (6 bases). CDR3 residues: CASSRERGGTGPTEAFF. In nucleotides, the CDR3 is TGCGCCAGCAGCCGCGAAAGGGGGGGAACGGGGCCCACTGAAGCTTTCTTT.